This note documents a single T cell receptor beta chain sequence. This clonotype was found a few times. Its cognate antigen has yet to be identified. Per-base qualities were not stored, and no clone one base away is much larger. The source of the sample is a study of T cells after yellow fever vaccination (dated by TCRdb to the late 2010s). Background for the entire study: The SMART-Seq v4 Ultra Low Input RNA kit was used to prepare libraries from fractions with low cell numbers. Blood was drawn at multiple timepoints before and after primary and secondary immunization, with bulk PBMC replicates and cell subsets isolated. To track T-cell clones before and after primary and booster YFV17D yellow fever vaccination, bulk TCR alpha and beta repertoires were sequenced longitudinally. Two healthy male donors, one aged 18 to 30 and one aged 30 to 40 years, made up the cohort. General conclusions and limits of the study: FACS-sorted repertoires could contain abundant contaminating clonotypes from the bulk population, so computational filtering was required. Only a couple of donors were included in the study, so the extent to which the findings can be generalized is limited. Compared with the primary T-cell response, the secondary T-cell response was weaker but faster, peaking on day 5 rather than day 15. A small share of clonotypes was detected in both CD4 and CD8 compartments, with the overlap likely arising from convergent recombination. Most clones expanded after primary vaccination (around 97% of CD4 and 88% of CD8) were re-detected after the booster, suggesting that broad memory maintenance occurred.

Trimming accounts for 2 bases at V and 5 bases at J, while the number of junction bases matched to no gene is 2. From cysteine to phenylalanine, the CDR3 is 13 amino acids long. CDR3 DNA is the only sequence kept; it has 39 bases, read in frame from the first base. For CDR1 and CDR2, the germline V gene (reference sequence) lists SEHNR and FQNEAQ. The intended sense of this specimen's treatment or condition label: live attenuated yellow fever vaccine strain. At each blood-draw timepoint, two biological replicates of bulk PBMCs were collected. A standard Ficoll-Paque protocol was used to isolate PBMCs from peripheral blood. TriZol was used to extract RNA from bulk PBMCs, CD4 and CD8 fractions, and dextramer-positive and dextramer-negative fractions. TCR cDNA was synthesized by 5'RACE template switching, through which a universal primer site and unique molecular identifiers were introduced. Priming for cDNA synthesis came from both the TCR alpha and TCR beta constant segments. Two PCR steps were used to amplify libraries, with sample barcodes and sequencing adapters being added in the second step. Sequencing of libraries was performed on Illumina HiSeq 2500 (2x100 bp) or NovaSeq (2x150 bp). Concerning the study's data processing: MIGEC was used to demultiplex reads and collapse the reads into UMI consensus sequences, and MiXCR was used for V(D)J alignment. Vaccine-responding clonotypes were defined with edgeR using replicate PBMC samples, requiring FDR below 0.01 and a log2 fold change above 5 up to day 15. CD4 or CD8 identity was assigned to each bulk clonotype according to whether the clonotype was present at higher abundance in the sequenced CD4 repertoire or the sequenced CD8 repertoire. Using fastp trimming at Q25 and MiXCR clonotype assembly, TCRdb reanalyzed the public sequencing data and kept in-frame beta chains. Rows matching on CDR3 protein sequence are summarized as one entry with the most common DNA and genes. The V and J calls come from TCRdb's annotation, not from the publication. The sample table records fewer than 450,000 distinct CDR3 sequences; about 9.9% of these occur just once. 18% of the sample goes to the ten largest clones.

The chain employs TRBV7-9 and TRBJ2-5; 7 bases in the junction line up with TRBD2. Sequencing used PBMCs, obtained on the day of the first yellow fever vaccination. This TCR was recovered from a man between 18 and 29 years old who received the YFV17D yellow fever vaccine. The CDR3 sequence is CASSLNGRETQYF. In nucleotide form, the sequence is TGTGCCAGCAGCTTAAACGGGAGGGAGACCCAGTACTTC.